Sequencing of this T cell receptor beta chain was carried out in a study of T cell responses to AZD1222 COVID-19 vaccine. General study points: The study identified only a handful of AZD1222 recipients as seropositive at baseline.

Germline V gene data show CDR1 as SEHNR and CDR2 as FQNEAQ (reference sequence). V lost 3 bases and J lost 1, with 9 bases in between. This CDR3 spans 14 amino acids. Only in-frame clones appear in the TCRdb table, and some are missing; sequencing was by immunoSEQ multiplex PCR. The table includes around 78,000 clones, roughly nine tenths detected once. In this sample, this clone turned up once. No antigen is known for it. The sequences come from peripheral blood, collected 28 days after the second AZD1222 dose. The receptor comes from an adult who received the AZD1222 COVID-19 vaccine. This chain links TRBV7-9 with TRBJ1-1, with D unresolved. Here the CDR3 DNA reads TGTGCCAGCAGCTTCGGTCAGGAGAACACTGAAGCTTTCTTT. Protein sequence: CASSFGQENTEAFF.